This passage covers 11 T cell receptor beta chains from one sample sequenced in a study of shared clonotypes between healthy human individuals. Only in-frame clones appear in the TCRdb table, and some are missing; sequencing was by immunoSEQ multiplex PCR. The sample yields about 2.5 million clones, roughly 92% seen once. Sequencing input: naive CD4+ T cells from PBMCs. Described subset: CD45RA+ positively selected. Every receptor here comes from a young man in good health. Some clones in this sample may be carry-over from other donors' samples.

The V call is TRBV13, the J call TRBJ2-7, with D hard to call. V lost 4 bases, J lost 7 bases, and 8 bases lay in between. CDR3 length equals 11 residues. Per the germline V gene, CDR1 is PRHDT and CDR2 is FYEKMQ (reference sequence). CDR3 bases: TGTGCCAGCAGCTCGGGTGGGGAGCAGTACTTC. Its translation is CASSSGGEQYF.

The V call is TRBV30, the J call TRBJ1-3, with D possibly being TRBD1 (5 bases). Trimming stripped 1 base from V and 2 bases from J, with 12 bases between. Germline-derived CDR1 and CDR2 are GTSNPN and SVGIG (reference sequence). CDR3 length equals 15 residues. Here the CDR3 reads CAWSGGLTAGNTIYF. The DNA of the CDR3 is TGTGCCTGGAGTGGGGGTCTGACAGCTGGAAACACCATATATTTT.

The rearrangement joins TRBV9 to TRBJ2-3, with D perhaps matching TRBD2 (6 bases). CDR1 SGDLS and CDR2 YYNGEE come from the germline V gene. The CDR3 consists of 16 residues. V was clipped by 0 bases and J by 1 base, with 12 bases between them. The CDR3 bases are TGTGCCAGCAGCGTAGTGGTAGCGGAAGGCACAGATACGCAGTATTTT. Its translation is CASSVVVAEGTDTQYF.

The chain carries TRBV6-5 and TRBJ2-7, with 9 bases lining up with TRBD1. Germline lookup yields CDR1 MNHEY and CDR2 SVGAGI. The trim removed 5 bases at V and 6 bases at J, leaving 5 bases unmatched. This CDR3 is 13 amino acids long. CDR3 in DNA: TGTGCCAGCAGTAAGGGACAGGGAGTCGAGCAGTACTTC. Amino acids: CASSKGQGVEQYF.

A single count supports this clone. V and J are TRBV29-1 and TRBJ1-2; D might be TRBD1 (5 bases). The CDR3 consists of 14 residues. The germline V gene encodes CDR1 SQVTM and CDR2 ANQGSEA. The V gene lost 2 bases and the J gene lost 8 bases, with 18 bases spanning the gap. CDR3 in amino acids: CSVESLQEFSGYTF. CDR3 nucleotides: TGCAGCGTTGAAAGTTTACAGGAGTTTTCGGGCTACACCTTC.

This chain connects TRBV19 to TRBJ2-5, with D possibly TRBD2 on 5 matching bases. The CDR3 is 15 amino acids. The V end lost 2 bases, the J end lost 1 base, and 11 bases lay between the germline ends. Germline V CDR1 and CDR2: LNHDA, SQIVND (reference sequence). CDR3 nucleotides: TGTGCCAGTAGTATACGAAGACTACTCCAAGAGACCCAGTACTTC. It specifies CASSIRRLLQETQYF.

Details on this clone: Other DNA sequences in the same sample also yield this CDR3. The rearrangement links TRBV5-1 to TRBJ2-3; D is unresolved. Between the trimmed V and J ends, which lost 0 bases and 3 bases, there was a span of 5 bases. The CDR3 spans 13 residues. The germline V gene has CDR1 SGHRS and CDR2 YFSETQ. The CDR3 is CASSLGATDTQYF. The CDR3, as DNA: TGCGCCAGCAGCTTGGGGGCGACAGATACGCAGTATTTT.

The chain links TRBV27 to TRBJ1-2; D gene uncertain. Germline assignment: CDR1 MNHEY and CDR2 SMNVEV (reference sequence). Trimming removed 5 bases from V and 5 bases from J, with 18 bases in between. There are 15 residues in the CDR3. This CDR3 reads CASSRTQGSWYGYTF. CDR3 in DNA: TGTGCCAGCAGTCGCACCCAAGGAAGTTGGTATGGCTACACCTTC.

This chain joins TRBV7-3 and TRBJ2-3; 13 nucleotides line up with TRBD2. After removal of 5 bases from V and 3 bases from J, the junction contained 8 bases not matched to a gene. This CDR3 comprises 17 residues. Germline CDR1 and CDR2: SGHTA and FQGTGA. CDR3 sequence (DNA): TGTGCCAGCAGCCCCCAACTAGCGGGAGGGCCGACAGATACGCAGTATTTT. Amino acids: CASSPQLAGGPTDTQYF.

The chain combines TRBV29-1 with TRBJ2-1; TRBD1 agrees at 7 bases. With 6 bases clipped from V and 10 bases from J, the junction kept 12 bases outside the gene matches. The CDR3 runs to 13 residues. Germline CDR1 reads SQVTM; CDR2 reads ANQGSEA. The DNA for the CDR3 is TGCAGCGTGCCGGGACAGTTAAGAGGGGAGCAGTTCTTC. The encoded protein is CSVPGQLRGEQFF.

The CDR3 protein is CASRGAGGYGYTF. In DNA, the CDR3 is TGTGCCAGCAGGGGGGCAGGGGGCTATGGCTACACCTTC. The chain carries TRBV2 and TRBJ1-2, with 7 bases aligning to TRBD1. The CDR3 runs to 13 residues. Germline CDR1 is SNHLY and CDR2 is FYNNEI. Losses at the gene ends were 6 bases for V and 4 bases for J; bases not matched to a gene: 5. The full variable domain, in which reference TRBV2 and TRBJ1-2 provide the parts outside the CDR3, is EPEVTQTPSHQVTQMGQEVILRCVPISNHLYFYWYRQILGQKVEFLVSFYNNEISEKSEIFDDQFSVERPDGSNFTLKIRSTKLEDSAMYFCASRGAGGYGYTFGSGTRLTVV.